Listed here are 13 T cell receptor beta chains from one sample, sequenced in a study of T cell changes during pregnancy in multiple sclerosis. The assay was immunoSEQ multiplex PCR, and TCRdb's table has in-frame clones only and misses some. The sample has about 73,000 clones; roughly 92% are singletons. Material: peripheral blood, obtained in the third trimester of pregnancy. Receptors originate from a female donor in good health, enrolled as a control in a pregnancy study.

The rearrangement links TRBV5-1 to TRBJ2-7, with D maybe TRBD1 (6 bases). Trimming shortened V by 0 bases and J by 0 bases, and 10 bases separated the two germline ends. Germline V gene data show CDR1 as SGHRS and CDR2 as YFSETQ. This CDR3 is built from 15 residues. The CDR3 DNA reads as TGCGCCAGCAGCTTGGGGACAGCGAGCTCCTACGAGCAGTACTTC. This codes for CASSLGTASSYEQYF. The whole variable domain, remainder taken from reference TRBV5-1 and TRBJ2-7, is KAGVTQTPRYLIKTRGQQVTLSCSPISGHRSVSWYQQTPGQGLQFLFEYFSETQRNKGNFPGRFSGRQFSNSRSEMNVSTLELGDSALYLCASSLGTASSYEQYFGPGTRLTVT.

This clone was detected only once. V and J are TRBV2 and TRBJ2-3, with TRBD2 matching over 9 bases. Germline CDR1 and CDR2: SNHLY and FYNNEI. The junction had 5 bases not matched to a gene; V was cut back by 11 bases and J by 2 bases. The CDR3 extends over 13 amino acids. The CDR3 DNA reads TGTGCCGGAGCGGGGGGACTCACAGATACGCAGTATTTT. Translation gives CAGAGGLTDTQYF. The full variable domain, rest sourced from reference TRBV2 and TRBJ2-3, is EPEVTQTPSHQVTQMGQEVILRCVPISNHLYFYWYRQILGQKVEFLVSFYNNEISEKSEIFDDQFSVERPDGSNFTLKIRSTKLEDSAMYFCAGAGGLTDTQYFGPGTRLTVL.

The CDR3 coding sequence is TGTGCCAGTAGTTCGTACAGGACAGGGGGCAAGAATGAGCAGTTCTTC. Translating it yields CASSSYRTGGKNEQFF. J is TRBJ2-1 and V is TRBV19; TRBD1 matches at 11 bases. From germline, CDR1 is LNHDA and CDR2 SQIVND (reference sequence). V shed 5 bases, J shed 7 bases, and the junction held 10 bases outside the gene matches. There are 16 residues in the CDR3.

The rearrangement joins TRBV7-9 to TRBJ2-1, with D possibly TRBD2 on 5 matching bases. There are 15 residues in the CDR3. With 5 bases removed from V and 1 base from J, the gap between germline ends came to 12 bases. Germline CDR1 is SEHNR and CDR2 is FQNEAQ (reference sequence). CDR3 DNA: TGTGCCAGCAGCCAACGGGGAATTTCCTACAATGAGCAGTTCTTC. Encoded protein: CASSQRGISYNEQFF.

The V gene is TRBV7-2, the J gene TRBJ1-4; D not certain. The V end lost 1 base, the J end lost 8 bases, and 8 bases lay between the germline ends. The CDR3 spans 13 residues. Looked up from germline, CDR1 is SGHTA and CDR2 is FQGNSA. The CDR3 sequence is CASSLEGREKLFF. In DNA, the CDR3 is TGTGCCAGCAGCTTAGAAGGGAGGGAAAAACTGTTTTTT.

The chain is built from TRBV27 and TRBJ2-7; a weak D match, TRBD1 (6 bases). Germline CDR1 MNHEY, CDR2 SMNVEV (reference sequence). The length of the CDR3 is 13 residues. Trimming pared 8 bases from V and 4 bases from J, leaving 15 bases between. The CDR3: CASCPTGSYEQYF. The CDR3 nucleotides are TGTGCCAGCTGTCCAACAGGGTCATACGAGCAGTACTTC.

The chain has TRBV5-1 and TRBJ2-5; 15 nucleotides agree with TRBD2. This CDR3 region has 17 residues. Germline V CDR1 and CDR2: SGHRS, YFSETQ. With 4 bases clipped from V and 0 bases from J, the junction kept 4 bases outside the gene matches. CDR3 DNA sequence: TGCGCCAGCAGCCAAGGGACTAGCGGGAGGTACCAAGAGACCCAGTACTTC. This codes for CASSQGTSGRYQETQYF.

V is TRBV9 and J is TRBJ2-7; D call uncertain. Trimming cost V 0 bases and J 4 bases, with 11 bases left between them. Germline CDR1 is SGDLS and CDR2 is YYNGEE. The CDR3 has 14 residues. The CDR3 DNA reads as TGTGCCAGCAGCGTAGGTGGCTCCTCATACGAGCAGTACTTC. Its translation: CASSVGGSSYEQYF.

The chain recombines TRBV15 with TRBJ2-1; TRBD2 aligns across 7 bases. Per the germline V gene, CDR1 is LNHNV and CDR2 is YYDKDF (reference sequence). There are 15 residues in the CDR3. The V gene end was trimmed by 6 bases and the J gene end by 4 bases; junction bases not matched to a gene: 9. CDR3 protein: CATRPASGVYNEQFF. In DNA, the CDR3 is TGTGCCACCAGGCCAGCTAGCGGAGTATACAATGAGCAGTTCTTC.

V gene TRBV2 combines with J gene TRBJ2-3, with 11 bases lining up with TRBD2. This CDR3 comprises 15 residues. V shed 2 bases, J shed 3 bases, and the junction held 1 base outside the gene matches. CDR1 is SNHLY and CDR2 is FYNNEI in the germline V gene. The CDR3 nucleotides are TGTGCCAGCAGTGAACTAGCGGGAGGAACAGATACGCAGTATTTT. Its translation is CASSELAGGTDTQYF.

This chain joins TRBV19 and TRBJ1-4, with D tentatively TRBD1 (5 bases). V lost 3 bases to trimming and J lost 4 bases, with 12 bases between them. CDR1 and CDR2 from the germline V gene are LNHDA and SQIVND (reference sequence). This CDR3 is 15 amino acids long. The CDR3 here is CASSIQGPGNEKLFF. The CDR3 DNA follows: TGTGCCAGTAGTATCCAGGGTCCGGGTAATGAAAAACTGTTTTTT.

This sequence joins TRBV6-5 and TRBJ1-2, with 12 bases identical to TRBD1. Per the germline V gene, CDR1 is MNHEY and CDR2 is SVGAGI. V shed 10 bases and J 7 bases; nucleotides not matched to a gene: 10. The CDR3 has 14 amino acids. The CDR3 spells CATSRGQGAGGYTF. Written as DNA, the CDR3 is TGTGCCACCTCGAGGGGACAGGGGGCGGGTGGCTACACCTTC.

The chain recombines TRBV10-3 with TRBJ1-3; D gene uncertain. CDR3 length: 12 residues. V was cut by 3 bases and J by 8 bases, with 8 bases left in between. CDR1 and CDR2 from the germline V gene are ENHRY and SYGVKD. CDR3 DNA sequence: TGTGCCATCAGTGACGCGGAGGACACCATATATTTT. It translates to CAISDAEDTIYF.